Listed below are T cell receptor beta chains from one sample, sequenced in a study of control samples from healthy donors and cancer patients. Using immunoSEQ multiplex PCR, the repertoire was profiled, and TCRdb retains in-frame clones only, with some absent. The sample contains over 150,000 clones, 94% of which appear only once. Sequenced material: blood. Receptor source: a woman aged 18 to 35 in good health. Each CDR3 is given with its conserved first and last residue. Fields, in order: clone size, V gene, D gene, J gene, CDR3 protein, CDR3 DNA. The D gene is left open where the match is weak. Expanded clones get a size class; other rows say once, few or many, or leave the size out.

once,TRBV5-5,-,TRBJ1-1,CASSFSLGVVTEAFF,TGTGCCAGCAGCTTTTCGCTTGGGGTCGTCACTGAAGCTTTCTTT
once,TRBV11-2,-,TRBJ2-1,CASSLDINSYNEQFF,TGTGCCAGCAGCTTAGATATAAACAGTTACAATGAGCAGTTCTTC
-,TRBV5-5,-,TRBJ2-5,CASSSGTYQETQYF,TGTGCCAGCAGCTCCGGGACATACCAAGAGACCCAGTACTTC
once,TRBV7-3,-,TRBJ2-1,CASSLYRMSYNEQFF,TGTGCCAGCAGCTTATATAGGATGTCCTACAATGAGCAGTTCTTC
-,TRBV7-2,TRBD2,TRBJ2-5,CASSPRASGGASETQYF,TGTGCCAGCAGCCCGAGGGCTAGCGGGGGGGCCTCAGAGACCCAGTACTTC
once,TRBV7-8,TRBD1,TRBJ1-4,CASSLGRGTARGDEKLFF,TGTGCCAGCAGCTTAGGCAGAGGGACAGCCCGAGGTGATGAAAAACTGTTTTTT
-,TRBV27,-,TRBJ2-7,CASSFRGVDYEQYF,TGTGCCAGCAGTTTTCGAGGGGTGGACTACGAGCAGTACTTC
-,TRBV21-1,-,TRBJ2-7,CASSKVCTGSSYEQYF,TGTGCCAGCAGCAAAGTTTGCACAGGGAGCTCCTACGAGCAGTACTTC
-,TRBV21-1,-,TRBJ2-7,CASRKGTGGMKERKQYF,TGTGCCAGCAGAAAGGGTACAGGGGGCATGAAGGAAAGGAAGCAGTACTTC
-,TRBV5-1,-,TRBJ2-1,CASSSGHDLGNEQFF,TGCGCCAGCAGCTCAGGGCACGACCTGGGGAATGAGCAGTTCTTC
-,TRBV10-2,TRBD2,TRBJ2-7,CARIRTRPTYEQYF,TGCGCCAGAATAAGGACTAGGCCAACCTACGAGCAGTACTTC
-,TRBV11-1,-,TRBJ2-7,CASSLAKGSSSYEQYF,TGTGCCAGCAGCTTAGCAAAGGGATCCAGCTCCTACGAGCAGTACTTC
-,TRBV19,-,TRBJ2-2,CASSSGVNTGELFF,TGTGCCAGTAGTTCCGGGGTGAACACCGGGGAGCTGTTTTTT
-,TRBV5-6,-,TRBJ1-1,CASSLGFRGAEAFF,TGTGCCAGCAGCTTGGGCTTCCGGGGGGCTGAAGCTTTCTTT
once,TRBV6-5,TRBD2,TRBJ2-5,CASAMGRDQETQYF,TGTGCCAGCGCAATGGGGAGGGACCAAGAGACCCAGTACTTC
-,TRBV30,TRBD1,TRBJ2-3,CAPPRAGGWTDTQYF,TGTGCCCCTCCTCGGGCAGGGGGTTGGACAGATACGCAGTATTTT
-,TRBV18,-,TRBJ1-3,CASSPTPIHGNTIYF,TGTGCCAGCTCACCAACCCCGATCCATGGAAACACCATATATTTT
-,TRBV20-1,-,TRBJ1-3,CSASPGTVSSGNTIYF,TGCAGTGCGAGTCCCGGGACCGTGAGCTCTGGAAACACCATATATTTT
-,TRBV13,TRBD2,TRBJ2-3,CASSFRPAGEVPPDTQYF,TGTGCCAGCAGCTTCCGTCCGGCGGGAGAGGTTCCCCCAGATACGCAGTATTTT
-,TRBV4-3,TRBD1,TRBJ1-5,CARGQGFYQPQHF,TGCGCCAGAGGACAGGGTTTTTATCAGCCCCAGCATTTT
-,TRBV7-2,TRBD2,TRBJ2-5,CASSLYASGGRETQYF,TGTGCCAGCAGCTTATACGCTAGCGGGGGACGGGAGACCCAGTACTTC
-,TRBV3-1/TRBV3-2,-,TRBJ2-2,CASRLGPAGELFF,TGTGCCAGCAGGCTCGGACCCGCCGGGGAGCTGTTTTTT
-,TRBV6-5,-,TRBJ1-4,CASSSHGKGQYEKLFF,TGTGCCAGCAGTTCCCACGGGAAGGGGCAGTATGAAAAACTGTTTTTT
once,TRBV28,-,TRBJ1-1,CASSLVGGSWTEAFF,TGTGCCAGCAGTCTCGTCGGTGGTTCGTGGACTGAAGCTTTCTTT
-,TRBV20-1,-,TRBJ2-7,CSASLGGYEQYF,TGCAGTGCTAGTTTGGGGGGCTACGAGCAGTACTTC
-,TRBV5-5,-,TRBJ2-4,CASTHLVVGDGKNIQYF,TGTGCCAGCACCCACCTGGTCGTTGGGGATGGCAAAAACATTCAGTACTTC
-,TRBV11-2,-,TRBJ1-2,CASSLAGGPLSYTF,TGTGCCAGCAGCTTAGCCGGGGGGCCCCTGAGCTACACCTTC
-,TRBV2,-,TRBJ1-1,CASSRKLRGTEAFF,TGTGCCAGCAGCCGCAAGCTAAGGGGAACTGAAGCTTTCTTT
-,TRBV5-1,TRBD1,TRBJ1-1,CASSPGGTGGDGEAFF,TGCGCCAGCAGTCCGGGTGGGACAGGGGGCGATGGTGAAGCTTTCTTT
once,TRBV28,-,TRBJ1-2,CASSSVGSANYGYTF,TGTGCCAGCAGTTCTGTGGGTTCGGCGAACTATGGCTACACCTTC
-,TRBV3-1/TRBV3-2,TRBD2,TRBJ2-1,CASSQLTGGALGQFF,TGTGCCAGCAGCCAATTAACGGGGGGGGCCCTCGGGCAGTTCTTC
-,TRBV11-2,-,TRBJ2-7,CASSFLGRLSEQYF,TGTGCCAGCAGCTTTTTGGGACGGCTTTCCGAGCAGTACTTC
-,TRBV5-8,TRBD2,TRBJ2-3,CASSLVWSSGSSDTQYF,TGTGCCAGCAGCTTGGTGTGGTCTAGCGGGAGTTCAGATACGCAGTATTTT
-,TRBV6-5,-,TRBJ1-2,CASSYSGGNYGYTF,TGTGCCAGCAGTTACTCGGGGGGAAACTATGGCTACACCTTC
-,TRBV7-9,-,TRBJ1-2,CASSFEMGGYGYTF,TGTGCCAGCAGCTTTGAAATGGGGGGCTATGGCTACACCTTC
-,TRBV11-3,-,TRBJ2-7,CASSQRAGALGQYF,TGTGCCAGCAGCCAAAGGGCGGGGGCCCTGGGGCAGTACTTC
once,TRBV6-1,-,TRBJ1-5,CASSEPGRPRYLNQPQHF,TGTGCCAGCAGTGAACCCGGACGTCCCAGGTATCTCAATCAGCCCCAGCATTTT
-,TRBV28,-,TRBJ1-1,CASSLLGGTEAFF,TGTGCCAGCAGTTTATTGGGGGGCACTGAAGCTTTCTTT